A single sample gave rise to the 21 T cell receptor beta chains below, sequenced in a study of T cell responses to AZD1222 COVID-19 vaccine. Measured with immunoSEQ multiplex PCR; TCRdb has only the in-frame clones, and not every one. The sample has tens of thousands of clones; nearly 90% are singletons. Material: peripheral blood, obtained 28 days after the second AZD1222 dose. The receptor source for this set is an adult who received the AZD1222 COVID-19 vaccine.

CDR3 coding DNA: TGTGCCAGCAGTGAATCCAGGGGCGCCGCCAAAAACATTCAGTACTTC. Translating it yields CASSESRGAAKNIQYF. V usage is TRBV25-1 and J usage is TRBJ2-4; D is perhaps TRBD1 (6 bases). The CDR3 length is 16 residues. CDR1 is MGHDK, CDR2 SYGVNS, per germline. V lost 1 base and J 1 base, leaving 11 bases between the germline ends.

The chain combines TRBV5-1 with TRBJ2-2, with TRBD1 matching over 7 bases. The V and J ends lost 4 bases and 10 bases, in that order; junction bases with no gene match: 16. Germline V gene lookup returns CDR1 SGHRS and CDR2 YFSETQ. This CDR3 region has 16 residues. The CDR3 region is CASSPRTGTRSEELFF. The CDR3 bases are TGCGCCAGCAGCCCTCGGACAGGAACAAGGTCCGAGGAGCTGTTTTTT.

CDR3 in DNA: TGTGCCAGCAGTCCCCAGGGATTCTACGAGCAGTACGTC. Its protein product is CASSPQGFYEQYV. The chain combines TRBV6-5 with TRBJ2-7; the D gene is possibly TRBD1 (5 bases). Trimming removed 5 bases from V and 3 bases from J, with 11 bases in between. This CDR3 spans 13 amino acids. In germline, CDR1 is MNHEY, CDR2 SVGAGI.

The chain uses TRBV5-1 and TRBJ2-3; D might be TRBD2 (5 bases). The germline CDR1 and CDR2 sequences are SGHRS and YFSETQ. The CDR3 covers 15 residues. V was cut by 1 base and J by 6 bases, with 15 bases left in between. The chain's CDR3 is CASSLMWTGQDTQYF. The CDR3 bases are TGCGCCAGCAGCTTGATGTGGACTGGCCAGGATACGCAGTATTTT. The variable domain in full, completed from reference TRBV5-1 and TRBJ2-3, reads KAGVTQTPRYLIKTRGQQVTLSCSPISGHRSVSWYQQTPGQGLQFLFEYFSETQRNKGNFPGRFSGRQFSNSRSEMNVSTLELGDSALYLCASSLMWTGQDTQYFGPGTRLTVL.

This chain links TRBV5-1 with TRBJ2-2; a weak D match, TRBD1 (6 bases). The length of the CDR3 is 14 residues. V was trimmed by 4 bases and J by 5 bases, leaving 12 bases between them. Germline V lookup: CDR1 SGHRS, CDR2 YFSETQ. Written as DNA, the CDR3 is TGCGCCAGCAGCCGGGGACAAGGGACCGGGGAGCTGTTTTTT. It encodes CASSRGQGTGELFF.

This clone was counted a single time. V is TRBV2 and J is TRBJ2-3; D possibly corresponds to TRBD2 (6 bases). Deletions cut 0 bases from V and 3 bases from J, with 10 bases between. This CDR3 contains 15 residues. The germline CDR1 and CDR2 sequences are SNHLY and FYNNEI. CDR3 sequence: CASSEAGGSTDTQYF. CDR3 in DNA: TGTGCCAGCAGTGAAGCGGGGGGAAGTACAGATACGCAGTATTTT.

The gene calls are TRBV6-5 and TRBJ2-5; D is ambiguous. V was trimmed by 4 bases and J by 0 bases, leaving 15 bases between them. The CDR3 is made up of 16 amino acids. Germline CDR1 reads MNHEY; CDR2 reads SVGAGI. As DNA, the CDR3 is TGTGCCAGCAGTTCCCTCGTGACCACGTACCAAGAGACCCAGTACTTC. It is translated as CASSSLVTTYQETQYF.

J is TRBJ2-7 and V is TRBV7-2; D unclear. Trimming removed 1 base from V and 1 base from J, with 11 bases in between. CDR1 and CDR2 (germline): SGHTA, FQGNSA. There are 15 residues in the CDR3. The CDR3 is CASSLDFAGSYEQYV. The CDR3 DNA follows: TGTGCCAGCAGCTTAGACTTCGCCGGATCCTACGAGCAGTACGTC.

This rearrangement joins TRBV2 to TRBJ1-2, with D perhaps matching TRBD1 (6 bases). Trimming stripped 3 bases from V and 5 bases from J, with 13 bases between. Germline V lookup: CDR1 SNHLY, CDR2 FYNNEI. The length of the CDR3 is 14 residues. The CDR3 DNA follows: TGTGCCAGCAGTGAGGCAGGGGAATTTTATGGCTACACCTTC. Translated, it gives CASSEAGEFYGYTF. Complete variable domain (other parts from reference TRBV2 and TRBJ1-2): EPEVTQTPSHQVTQMGQEVILRCVPISNHLYFYWYRQILGQKVEFLVSFYNNEISEKSEIFDDQFSVERPDGSNFTLKIRSTKLEDSAMYFCASSEAGEFYGYTFGSGTRLTVV.

This clone was counted a single time. V gene TRBV29-1 combines with J gene TRBJ2-5; a weak D match, TRBD1 (6 bases). Trimming took off 4 bases at V and 1 base at J, with 10 bases between the two ends. CDR3 size: 13 residues. Germline V CDR1 and CDR2: SQVTM, ANQGSEA. The CDR3 DNA follows: TGCAGCGTTGGACAGGCCCGCCAAGAGACCCAGTACTTC. The encoded protein is CSVGQARQETQYF.

The chain combines TRBV6-1 with TRBJ2-7; D unresolved. CDR1 MNHNS and CDR2 SASEGT come from the germline V gene. This CDR3 is 14 amino acids long. Trimming left V 2 bases short and J 4 bases short, with 12 bases between. The CDR3 sequence: CASSERLGSYEQYF. CDR3 coding DNA: TGTGCCAGCAGTGAAAGGTTGGGCAGTTACGAGCAGTACTTC.

The CDR3 protein is CASRWGGSNQPQHF. CDR3 nucleotides: TGTGCCAGCAGGTGGGGGGGGAGCAATCAGCCCCAGCATTTT. This chain links TRBV6-5 with TRBJ1-5; D may be TRBD1 (5 bases). The V and J ends lost 6 bases and 1 base respectively, with 10 bases between them. This CDR3 spans 14 amino acids. From germline, CDR1 is MNHEY and CDR2 SVGAGI.

CDR3 sequence: CASSPQPDSNSPLHF. CDR3 DNA sequence: TGTGCCAGCTCACCACAGCCAGACTCCAATTCACCCCTCCACTTT. The chain combines TRBV18 with TRBJ1-6; D call uncertain. The ends were cut back, 1 base at V and 7 bases at J, with 11 bases in the middle. Germline lookup yields CDR1 KGHSH and CDR2 LQKENI. This CDR3 is built from 15 residues.

The V call is TRBV19, the J call TRBJ2-7, with a possible D match to TRBD1 (7 bases). The length of the CDR3 is 14 residues. Germline assignment: CDR1 LNHDA and CDR2 SQIVND (reference sequence). Trimming took 9 bases from V and 6 from J, leaving 21 bases between them. CDR3 loop: CASQQRQGGLEQYF. The CDR3 DNA follows: TGTGCCAGCCAGCAGAGACAGGGAGGCCTCGAGCAGTACTTC.

The gene calls are TRBV29-1 and TRBJ2-2; no clear D gene. The CDR3 is 15 amino acids. Germline-derived CDR1 and CDR2 are SQVTM and ANQGSEA. The V and J ends lost 1 base and 0 bases respectively, with 9 bases between them. The CDR3 region has the DNA TGCAGCGTTGAAGTATCGGAGACGAACACCGGGGAGCTGTTTTTT. Translation gives CSVEVSETNTGELFF.

The V call is TRBV3-1 (or the pseudogene TRBV3-2), the J call TRBJ1-2; 12 bases fit TRBD1. The CDR3 is 13 residues long. V shed 8 bases, J shed 3 bases, and the junction held 1 base outside the gene matches. Germline V lookup: CDR1 LGHDT, CDR2 YNNKEL (reference sequence). The CDR3 loop is CASGTGGDYGYTF. The CDR3, as DNA: TGTGCCAGCGGGACAGGGGGCGACTATGGCTACACCTTC.

The V gene is TRBV5-1, the J gene TRBJ1-2; D unclear. CDR1 SGHRS and CDR2 YFSETQ come from the germline V gene. The CDR3 spans 15 residues. V lost 0 bases to trimming and J lost 3 bases, with 12 bases between them. CDR3 nucleotides: TGCGCCAGCAGCTTGGAGGCAGGCTGGGACTATGGCTACACCTTC. As protein: CASSLEAGWDYGYTF.

The V and J genes are TRBV18 and TRBJ1-1; D gene ambiguous. Germline CDR1 is KGHSH and CDR2 is LQKENI. CDR3 length equals 12 residues. Deletions cut 8 bases from V and 6 bases from J, with 13 bases between. The DNA for the CDR3 is TGTGCCAGCACCCGGGCCACCCCTGAAGCTTTCTTT. Translation: CASTRATPEAFF.

This rearrangement joins TRBV29-1 to TRBJ2-2; possible D gene TRBD2, 5 bases. CDR3 size: 13 residues. The germline gives CDR1 SQVTM, CDR2 ANQGSEA. V lost 3 bases and J 8 bases, leaving 13 bases between the germline ends. This CDR3 reads CSVEYRGRGELFF. DNA of the CDR3: TGCAGCGTTGAGTACCGGGGTCGGGGGGAGCTGTTTTTT.

The CDR3 loop is CASSSDSATNEKLFF. The CDR3 region has the DNA TGTGCCAGCAGTTCCGACAGTGCAACTAATGAAAAACTGTTTTTT. The genes are TRBV27 and TRBJ1-4; TRBD1 might be the D (5 bases). The length of the CDR3 is 15 residues. V was cut by 4 bases and J by 0 bases, with 9 bases left in between. Germline lookup yields CDR1 MNHEY and CDR2 SMNVEV (reference sequence).

The chain links TRBV5-1 to TRBJ2-1; D ambiguous. The V and J ends lost 6 bases and 7 bases respectively, with 8 bases between them. The CDR3 contains 11 residues. Germline loops: CDR1 SGHRS, CDR2 YFSETQ. CDR3 in DNA: TGCGCCAGCACCCTTGGAAATGAGCAGTTCTTC. It specifies CASTLGNEQFF.